Presented here are 25 T cell receptor beta chains from one specimen sequenced in a study of technical replicates of blood from a handful of donors. The assay was immunoSEQ multiplex PCR, and TCRdb's table has in-frame clones only and misses some. The table has 65,000 to 90,000 clones, roughly 90% seen once; the top ten hold about 4.7%. Sequencing was performed on PBMCs. Receptors were obtained from a human donor in good health. Some clones in this sample may be carry-over from other donors' samples.

In this sample, this clone turned up once. V and J are TRBV29-1 and TRBJ2-5; 8 nucleotides match TRBD2. The germline CDR1 and CDR2 sequences are SQVTM and ANQGSEA. The length of the CDR3 is 11 residues. Trimming at V came to 7 bases and at J to 2 bases, leaving 0 bases not matched to a gene. CDR3 sequence (DNA): TGCAGCGCGGGGGGGCAAGAGACCCAGTACTTC. As protein: CSAGGQETQYF.

This chain joins TRBV7-8 and TRBJ1-2; D uncertain. The CDR3 length is 15 residues. Germline V CDR1 and CDR2: SGHVS, FQNEAQ. The V gene lost 5 bases and the J gene lost 4 bases, with 17 bases spanning the gap. The chain's CDR3 is CASSPREAFSYGYTF. Written as DNA, the CDR3 is TGTGCCAGCAGCCCGCGGGAGGCATTTAGCTATGGCTACACCTTC.

The chain employs TRBV11-3 and TRBJ2-7; 12 nucleotides line up with TRBD2. The CDR3 runs 19 residues. Unmatched junction bases numbered 15, after V lost 6 bases and J lost 0 bases. Germline CDR1 reads SGHNT; CDR2 reads YENEEA. CDR3 protein: CASSRRGGLAGLSSYEQYF. The CDR3 bases are TGTGCCAGCAGTCGTAGGGGGGGACTAGCGGGTTTAAGCTCCTACGAGCAGTACTTC.

V is TRBV29-1 and J is TRBJ2-3; 7 bases match TRBD2. The trim removed 6 bases at V and 2 bases at J, leaving 11 bases unmatched. CDR3 length: 15 amino acids. Germline V lookup: CDR1 SQVTM, CDR2 ANQGSEA. Here the CDR3 reads CSVARLAELTDTQYF. The CDR3 DNA is TGCAGCGTAGCCCGTCTAGCGGAGCTCACAGATACGCAGTATTTT.

This clone was counted a single time. The CDR3 sequence is CASSLSGTGALYGYTF. CDR3 sequence (DNA): TGTGCCAGCAGTTTATCCGGGACAGGGGCGCTCTATGGCTACACCTTC. V usage is TRBV27 and J usage is TRBJ1-2, with 10 bases identical to TRBD1. Germline-derived CDR1 and CDR2 are MNHEY and SMNVEV (reference sequence). Trimming cost V 0 bases and J 4 bases; bases outside gene matches: 5. The CDR3 has 16 residues.

V and J are TRBV5-8 and TRBJ2-1; 14 nucleotides match TRBD2. Germline CDR1 is SGHTS and CDR2 is YDEGEE. This CDR3 is built from 14 residues. J was trimmed by 9 bases and V by 5 bases; bases with no gene match: 4. The CDR3 sequence: CASSSGLAGGEQFF. The DNA for the CDR3 is TGTGCCAGCAGTTCTGGACTAGCGGGAGGTGAGCAGTTCTTC.

This clone was recorded only once. This chain joins TRBV18 and TRBJ1-6, with 7 bases fitting TRBD1. This CDR3 is built from 15 residues. Per germline, CDR1 KGHSH and CDR2 LQKENI. The junction had 5 bases not matched to a gene; V was cut back by 3 bases and J by 6 bases. The CDR3 is CASSPSGTANSPLHF. CDR3 DNA: TGTGCCAGCTCACCCTCCGGGACAGCTAATTCACCCCTCCACTTT.

This rearrangement joins TRBV7-2 to TRBJ2-7; D uncertain. CDR3 length equals 15 residues. In germline, CDR1 is SGHTA, CDR2 FQGNSA. The V and J ends lost 4 bases and 3 bases respectively, with 16 bases between them. The CDR3, as DNA: TGTGCCAGCAGCTCCTACAGCCGACCCAACTACGAGCAGTACTTC. It is translated as CASSSYSRPNYEQYF. The variable domain in full, completed from reference TRBV7-2 and TRBJ2-7, reads GAGVSQSPSNKVTEKGKDVELRCDPISGHTALYWYRQSLGQGLEFLIYFQGNSAPDKSGLPSDRFSAERTGGSVSTLTIQRTQQEDSAVYLCASSSYSRPNYEQYFGPGTRLTVT.

This chain joins TRBV30 and TRBJ2-5; D ambiguous. Germline V gives CDR1 GTSNPN, CDR2 SVGIG (reference sequence). This CDR3 region has 14 residues. With 2 bases removed from V and 5 bases from J, the gap between germline ends came to 15 bases. The CDR3 spells CAWSKAVFMETQYF. The CDR3 nucleotides are TGTGCCTGGAGTAAGGCGGTTTTCATGGAGACCCAGTACTTC.

The chain joins TRBV7-8 to TRBJ2-7; a possible D gene is TRBD1 (5 bases). CDR1 SGHVS and CDR2 FQNEAQ come from the germline V gene. Trimming shortened V by 5 bases and J by 0 bases, and 17 bases separated the two germline ends. The CDR3 spans 16 residues. The CDR3 protein is CASSAKGVFSSYEQYF. The CDR3 DNA follows: TGTGCCAGCAGCGCGAAAGGGGTTTTTAGCTCCTACGAGCAGTACTTC.

The rearrangement links TRBV27 to TRBJ2-5; 7 bases fit TRBD1. This CDR3 comprises 15 residues. Germline V gene sequence: CDR1 MNHEY, CDR2 SMNVEV (reference sequence). V was pared by 6 bases and J by 5 bases, with 12 bases of the junction left unmatched. The CDR3 DNA sequence: TGTGCCAGCAGCCCGGGTTTGACAGGGTGGGAGACCCAGTACTTC. It encodes CASSPGLTGWETQYF.

The chain employs TRBV4-1 and TRBJ2-1, with unresolved D. From germline, CDR1 is MGHRA and CDR2 YSYEKL. Trimming cost V 1 base and J 3 bases, with 16 bases left between them. CDR3 length: 17 amino acids. CDR3 nucleotide sequence: TGCGCCAGCAGCCAAGGTGTTGGTGGCCAATTCTACAATGAGCAGTTCTTC. This encodes CASSQGVGGQFYNEQFF.

V usage is TRBV29-1 and J usage is TRBJ2-2, with TRBD2 matching 7 bases. The CDR3 is made up of 12 amino acids. Germline V gives CDR1 SQVTM, CDR2 ANQGSEA. V lost 5 bases, J lost 7 bases, and 4 bases stayed unmatched. CDR3 loop: CSVTSDVGELFF. Here the CDR3 DNA reads TGCAGCGTTACTAGCGACGTCGGGGAGCTGTTTTTT.

J is TRBJ1-2 and V is TRBV27, with D maybe TRBD1 (5 bases). In germline, CDR1 is MNHEY, CDR2 SMNVEV (reference sequence). This CDR3 has 13 amino acids. Trimming stripped 4 bases from V and 8 bases from J, with 14 bases between. The CDR3 spells CASSSVQGYGYTF. The CDR3, as DNA: TGTGCCAGCAGTTCGGTCCAGGGATACGGCTACACCTTC.

The genes are TRBV7-9 and TRBJ1-1; 9 bases agree with TRBD1. In germline, CDR1 is SEHNR, CDR2 FQNEAQ (reference sequence). The CDR3 is 17 amino acids. J was trimmed by 0 bases and V by 3 bases; bases with no gene match: 8. CDR3 residues: CASSFFTGGLMNTEAFF. CDR3 in DNA: TGTGCCAGCAGCTTTTTTACAGGGGGCCTTATGAACACTGAAGCTTTCTTT.

The gene calls are TRBV6-6 and TRBJ1-1, with a weak D call TRBD1 (5 bases). The V end lost 6 bases, the J end lost 1 base, and 12 bases lay between the germline ends. From germline, CDR1 is MNHNY and CDR2 SVGAGI (reference sequence). This CDR3 contains 14 residues. The CDR3 loop is CASSEQEKNTEAFF. The CDR3 coding sequence is TGTGCCAGCAGCGAACAGGAAAAGAACACTGAAGCTTTCTTT.

Note on this clone: The same CDR3 can be traced to other DNA sequences in this sample. The V call is TRBV9, the J call TRBJ1-5; D uncertain. Germline loops: CDR1 SGDLS, CDR2 YYNGEE. This CDR3 contains 15 residues. The germline V and J ends were trimmed by 0 bases and 2 bases, with 9 bases remaining between them. For the CDR3, the DNA is TGTGCCAGCAGCGTAGGTTGGGGAGGCAATCAGCCCCAGCATTTT. Translated, it gives CASSVGWGGNQPQHF.

V usage is TRBV18 and J usage is TRBJ1-2; 9 bases are shared with TRBD1. The V gene's germline CDR1 is KGHSH and CDR2 LQKENI. The ends lost 3 bases at V and 4 bases at J; junction bases unmatched: 15. The CDR3 covers 18 residues. The CDR3 DNA follows: TGTGCCAGCTCACCGCCCGGGACAGGGCGCATCGCCTTCTATGGCTACACCTTC. This translates into CASSPPGTGRIAFYGYTF.

The chain is built from TRBV29-1 and TRBJ1-2, with TRBD1 matching 10 bases. The CDR3 is 11 amino acids. The V and J ends lost 8 bases and 8 bases, in that order; junction bases with no gene match: 5. Germline V gene sequence: CDR1 SQVTM, CDR2 ANQGSEA. CDR3 sequence reads: CSSGTGVGYTF. The CDR3 nucleotides read TGCAGCTCCGGGACAGGGGTGGGCTACACCTTC.

This clone was detected only once. The chain recombines TRBV2 with TRBJ2-2, with D maybe TRBD2 (7 bases). This CDR3 is built from 13 residues. The ends were cut back, 8 bases at V and 7 bases at J, with 14 bases in the middle. Germline V CDR1 and CDR2: SNHLY, FYNNEI. CDR3: CASGRGAIGELFF. The CDR3 DNA follows: TGTGCCAGCGGCCGGGGGGCCATCGGGGAGCTGTTTTTT.

The chain carries TRBV6-6 and TRBJ2-3; tentatively, D is TRBD2 (5 bases). The CDR3 has 11 residues. V was trimmed by 6 bases and J by 13 bases, leaving 14 bases between them. CDR1 is MNHNY, CDR2 SVGAGI, per germline (reference sequence). CDR3 sequence: CASSGLDWEYF. The CDR3 nucleotides are TGTGCCAGCAGCGGACTTGACTGGGAGTATTTT.

The CDR3, as DNA: TGTGCCAGCAGCTTAGGTAGCGGGGGAGAGACCCAGTACTTC. It is translated as CASSLGSGGETQYF. The chain couples TRBV11-2 to TRBJ2-5, with TRBD2 matching 9 bases. Losses at the gene ends were 1 base for V and 4 bases for J; bases not matched to a gene: 1. CDR3 size: 14 residues. Germline assignment: CDR1 SGHAT and CDR2 FQNNGV.

In its sample, this clone was seen a few times. CDR3 amino acids: CASSATGMANYGYTF. CDR3 nucleotides: TGTGCCAGCAGCGCTACCGGGATGGCTAACTATGGCTACACCTTC. J is TRBJ1-2 and V is TRBV5-4; D unclear. CDR1 is SGHNT, CDR2 YYREEE, per germline (reference sequence). The ends were cut back, 4 bases at V and 0 bases at J, with 13 bases in the middle. The CDR3 runs to 15 residues.

This chain joins TRBV7-2 and TRBJ1-3; a possible D gene is TRBD1 (6 bases). The CDR3 is 16 residues long. Germline lookup yields CDR1 SGHTA and CDR2 FQGNSA. The V end lost 1 base, the J end lost 0 bases, and 10 bases lay between the germline ends. The CDR3 DNA follows: TGTGCCAGCAGCTTAGGGAGAGGGGGCTCTGGAAACACCATATATTTT. Encoded protein: CASSLGRGGSGNTIYF.

This clone has a single count. The CDR3 protein is CSVDSANGGYTF. The CDR3 nucleotides read TGCAGCGTTGATTCGGCCAACGGGGGCTACACCTTC. The chain combines TRBV29-1 with TRBJ1-2, with D unresolved. Germline lookup yields CDR1 SQVTM and CDR2 ANQGSEA. This CDR3 contains 12 residues. With 3 bases removed from V and 8 bases from J, the gap between germline ends came to 13 bases.